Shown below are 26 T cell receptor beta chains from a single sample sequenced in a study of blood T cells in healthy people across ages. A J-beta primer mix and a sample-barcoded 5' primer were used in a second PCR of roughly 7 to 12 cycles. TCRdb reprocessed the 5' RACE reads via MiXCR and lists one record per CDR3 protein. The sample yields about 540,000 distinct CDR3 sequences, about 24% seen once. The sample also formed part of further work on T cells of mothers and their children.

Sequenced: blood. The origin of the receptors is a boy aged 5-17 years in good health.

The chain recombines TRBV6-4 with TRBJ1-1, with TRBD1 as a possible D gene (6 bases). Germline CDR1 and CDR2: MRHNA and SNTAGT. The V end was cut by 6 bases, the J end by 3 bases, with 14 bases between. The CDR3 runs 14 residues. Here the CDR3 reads CASRNRELDTEAFF. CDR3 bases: TGTGCCAGCAGAAACAGGGAGTTGGACACTGAAGCTTTCTTT.

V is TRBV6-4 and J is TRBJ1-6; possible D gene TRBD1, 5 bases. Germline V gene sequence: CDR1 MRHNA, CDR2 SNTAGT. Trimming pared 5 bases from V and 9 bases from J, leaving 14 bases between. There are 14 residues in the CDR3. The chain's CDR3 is CASSSGGGGSPLHF. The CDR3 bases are TGTGCCAGCAGTTCCGGGGGAGGAGGTTCACCCCTCCACTTT.

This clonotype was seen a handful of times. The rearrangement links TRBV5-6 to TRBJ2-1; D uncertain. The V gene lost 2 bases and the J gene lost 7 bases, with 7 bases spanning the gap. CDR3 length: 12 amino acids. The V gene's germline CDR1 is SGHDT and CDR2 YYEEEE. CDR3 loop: CASSFRRNEQFF. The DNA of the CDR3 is TGTGCCAGCAGCTTTAGGCGGAATGAGCAGTTCTTC.

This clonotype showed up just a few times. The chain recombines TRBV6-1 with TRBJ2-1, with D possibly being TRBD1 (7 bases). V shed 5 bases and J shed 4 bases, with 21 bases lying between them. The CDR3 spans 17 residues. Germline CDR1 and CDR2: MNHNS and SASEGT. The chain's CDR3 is CASSPGDSSSGYNEQFF. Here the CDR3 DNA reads TGTGCCAGCAGTCCAGGGGACAGCTCCAGCGGGTACAATGAGCAGTTCTTC.

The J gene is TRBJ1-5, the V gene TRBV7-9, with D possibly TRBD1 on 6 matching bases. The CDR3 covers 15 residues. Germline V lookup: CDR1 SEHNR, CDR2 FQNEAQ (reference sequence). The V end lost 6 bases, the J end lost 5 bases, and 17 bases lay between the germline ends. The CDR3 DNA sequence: TGTGCCAGCAGTTCTCACAGGGAAGGACATCAGCCCCAGCATTTT. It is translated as CASSSHREGHQPQHF. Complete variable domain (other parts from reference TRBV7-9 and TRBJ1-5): DTGVSQNPRHKITKRGQNVTFRCDPISEHNRLYWYRQTLGQGPEFLTYFQNEAQLEKSRLLSDRFSAERPKGSFSTLEIQRTEQGDSAMYLCASSSHREGHQPQHFGDGTRLSIL.

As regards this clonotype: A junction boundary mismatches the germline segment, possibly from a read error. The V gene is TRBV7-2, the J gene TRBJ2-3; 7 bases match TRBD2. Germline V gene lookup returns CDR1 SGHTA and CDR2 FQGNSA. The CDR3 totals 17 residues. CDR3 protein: CASSLVGTTGNTDTHYF. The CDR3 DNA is TGTGCCAGCAGCTTAGTTGGGACTACCGGGAACACAGATACGCACTATTTT.

The CDR3, as DNA: TGTGCCAGCAGCGGCAGCTCTGGAAACACCATATATTTT. Translation: CASSGSSGNTIYF. The V gene is TRBV12-3 or TRBV12-4, the J gene TRBJ1-3; D gene unclear. The CDR3 totals 13 residues. V lost 6 bases to trimming and J lost 0 bases, with 6 bases between them.

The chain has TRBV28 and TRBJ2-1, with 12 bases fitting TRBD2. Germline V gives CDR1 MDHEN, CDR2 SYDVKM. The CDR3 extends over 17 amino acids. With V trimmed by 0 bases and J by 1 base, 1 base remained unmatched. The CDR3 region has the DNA TGTGCCAGCAGTTTATGGACTAGCGGGAGTTCCTACAATGAGCAGTTCTTC. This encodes CASSLWTSGSSYNEQFF.

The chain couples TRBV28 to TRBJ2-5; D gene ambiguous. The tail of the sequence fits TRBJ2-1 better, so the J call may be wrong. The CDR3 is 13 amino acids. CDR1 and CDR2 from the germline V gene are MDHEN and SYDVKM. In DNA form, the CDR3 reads TGTGCCAGCAGCTCACGGCTCCTCAATGAGCAGTTCTTC. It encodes CASSSRLLNEQFF.

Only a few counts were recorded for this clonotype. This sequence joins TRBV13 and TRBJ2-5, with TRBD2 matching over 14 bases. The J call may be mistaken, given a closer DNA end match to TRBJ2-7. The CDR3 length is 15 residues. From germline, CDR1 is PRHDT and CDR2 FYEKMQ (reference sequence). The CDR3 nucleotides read TGTGCCAGCAGAGATGGACTAGCGGGAGGCTACGAGCAGTACTTC. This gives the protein CASRDGLAGGYEQYF.

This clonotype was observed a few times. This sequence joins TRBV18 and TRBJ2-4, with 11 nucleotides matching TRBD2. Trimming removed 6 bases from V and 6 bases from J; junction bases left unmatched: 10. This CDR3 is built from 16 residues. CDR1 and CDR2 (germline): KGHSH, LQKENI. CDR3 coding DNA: TGTGCCAGCTCGCGCCCCGGGACTAGCGGTCTAAACATTCAGTACTTC. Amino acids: CASSRPGTSGLNIQYF.

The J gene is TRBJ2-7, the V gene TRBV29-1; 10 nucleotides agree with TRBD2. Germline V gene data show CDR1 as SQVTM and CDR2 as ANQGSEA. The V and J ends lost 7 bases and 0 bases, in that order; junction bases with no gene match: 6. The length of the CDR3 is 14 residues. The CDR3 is CSAELAGSSYEQYF. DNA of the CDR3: TGCAGCGCGGAACTAGCGGGAAGCTCCTACGAGCAGTACTTC.

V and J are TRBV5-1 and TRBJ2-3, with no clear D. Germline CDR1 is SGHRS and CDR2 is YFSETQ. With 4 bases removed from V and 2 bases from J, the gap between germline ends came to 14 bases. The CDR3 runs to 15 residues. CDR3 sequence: CASSPLTRHTDTQYF. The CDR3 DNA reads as TGCGCCAGCAGCCCGCTGACGAGACACACAGATACGCAGTATTTT.

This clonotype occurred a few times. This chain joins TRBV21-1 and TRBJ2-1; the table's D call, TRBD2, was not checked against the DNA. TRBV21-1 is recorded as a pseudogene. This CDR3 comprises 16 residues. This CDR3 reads CASSKGGRGSYNEQFF. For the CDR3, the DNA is TGTGCCAGCAGCAAAGGCGGGAGAGGCTCCTACAATGAGCAGTTCTTC.

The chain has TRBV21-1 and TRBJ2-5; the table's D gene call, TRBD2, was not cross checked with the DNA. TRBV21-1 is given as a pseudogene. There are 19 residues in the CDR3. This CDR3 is CASSKAQGQGTSGKETQYF. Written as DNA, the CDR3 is TGTGCCAGCAGCAAAGCGCAGGGACAGGGGACTAGCGGGAAAGAGACCCAGTACTTC.

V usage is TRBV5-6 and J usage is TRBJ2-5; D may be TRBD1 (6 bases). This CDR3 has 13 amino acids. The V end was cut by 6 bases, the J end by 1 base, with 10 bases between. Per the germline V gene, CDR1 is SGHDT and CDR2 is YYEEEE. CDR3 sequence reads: CASKRTAQETQYF. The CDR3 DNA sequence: TGTGCCAGCAAAAGGACAGCCCAAGAGACCCAGTACTTC.

The CDR3 DNA is TGTGCCAGCAGCTTGGACCTTAGCGGGTCCTACACCGGGGAGCTGTTTTTT. Protein: CASSLDLSGSYTGELFF. This sequence joins TRBV7-2 and TRBJ2-2, with 7 bases lining up with TRBD2. This CDR3 has 17 amino acids. Trimming at V came to 3 bases and at J to 3 bases, leaving 10 bases not matched to a gene. From germline, CDR1 is SGHTA and CDR2 FQGNSA.

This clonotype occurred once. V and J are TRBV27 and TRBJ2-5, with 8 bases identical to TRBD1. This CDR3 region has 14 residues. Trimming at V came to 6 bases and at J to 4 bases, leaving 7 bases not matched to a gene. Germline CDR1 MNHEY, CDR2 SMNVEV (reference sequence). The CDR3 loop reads CASREGQGLETQYF. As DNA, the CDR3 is TGTGCCAGCAGAGAAGGACAGGGCCTAGAGACCCAGTACTTC.

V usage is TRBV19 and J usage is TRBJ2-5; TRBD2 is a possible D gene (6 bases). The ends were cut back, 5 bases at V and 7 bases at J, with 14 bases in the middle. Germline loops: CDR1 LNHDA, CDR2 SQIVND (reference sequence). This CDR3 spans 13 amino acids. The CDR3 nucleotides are TGTGCCAGTAGTGGGACTCCATCGGGGACCCAGTACTTC. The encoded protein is CASSGTPSGTQYF.

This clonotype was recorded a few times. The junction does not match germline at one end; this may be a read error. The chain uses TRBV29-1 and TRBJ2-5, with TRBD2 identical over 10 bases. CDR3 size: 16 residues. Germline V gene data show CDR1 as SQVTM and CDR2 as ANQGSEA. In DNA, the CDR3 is TGCAGCGTTGAGGGGCGTAAACTAGCGGGAATATTCTTTATAATCTTC. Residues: CSVEGRKLAGIFFIIF.

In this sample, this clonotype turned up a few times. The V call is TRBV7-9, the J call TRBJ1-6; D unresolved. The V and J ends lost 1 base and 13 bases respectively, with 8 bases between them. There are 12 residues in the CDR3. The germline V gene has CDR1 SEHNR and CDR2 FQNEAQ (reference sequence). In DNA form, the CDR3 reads TGTGCCAGCAGCTTAGGAACGGCTCCCCTCCACTTT. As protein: CASSLGTAPLHF.

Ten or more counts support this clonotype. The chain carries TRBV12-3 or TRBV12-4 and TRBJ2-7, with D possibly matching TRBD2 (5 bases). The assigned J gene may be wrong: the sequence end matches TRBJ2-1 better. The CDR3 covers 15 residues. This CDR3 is CASTPSTGLSNEQFF. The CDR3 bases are TGTGCCAGCACTCCTAGCACTGGATTAAGCAATGAGCAGTTCTTC.

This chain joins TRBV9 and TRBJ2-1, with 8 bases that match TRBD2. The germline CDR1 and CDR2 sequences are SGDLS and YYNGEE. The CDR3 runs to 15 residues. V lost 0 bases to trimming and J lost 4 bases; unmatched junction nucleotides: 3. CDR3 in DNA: TGTGCCAGCAGCGTAGCTCGGGGGGGATACAATGAGCAGTTCTTC. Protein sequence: CASSVARGGYNEQFF.

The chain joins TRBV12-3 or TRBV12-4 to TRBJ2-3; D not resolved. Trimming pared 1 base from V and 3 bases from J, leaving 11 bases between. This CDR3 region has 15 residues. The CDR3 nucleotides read TGTGCCAGCAGTTTAGTCACAGTTAGAACAGATACGCAGTATTTT. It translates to CASSLVTVRTDTQYF.

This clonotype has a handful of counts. In nucleotides, the CDR3 is TGTGCCATCGAGGCCTTGCACACCGGGGAGCTGTTTTTT. Translated: CAIEALHTGELFF. The chain links TRBV10-3 to TRBJ2-2; D gene uncertain. The CDR3 extends over 13 amino acids. The V gene lost 8 bases and the J gene lost 3 bases, with 10 bases spanning the gap. Germline V lookup: CDR1 ENHRY, CDR2 SYGVKD.

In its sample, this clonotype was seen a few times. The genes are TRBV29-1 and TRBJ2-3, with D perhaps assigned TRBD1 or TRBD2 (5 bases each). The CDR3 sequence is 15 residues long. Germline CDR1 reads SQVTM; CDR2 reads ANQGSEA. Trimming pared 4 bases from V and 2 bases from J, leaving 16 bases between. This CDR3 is CSVGRAGAPTDTQYF. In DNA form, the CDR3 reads TGCAGCGTTGGGCGGGCTGGGGCCCCCACAGATACGCAGTATTTT.